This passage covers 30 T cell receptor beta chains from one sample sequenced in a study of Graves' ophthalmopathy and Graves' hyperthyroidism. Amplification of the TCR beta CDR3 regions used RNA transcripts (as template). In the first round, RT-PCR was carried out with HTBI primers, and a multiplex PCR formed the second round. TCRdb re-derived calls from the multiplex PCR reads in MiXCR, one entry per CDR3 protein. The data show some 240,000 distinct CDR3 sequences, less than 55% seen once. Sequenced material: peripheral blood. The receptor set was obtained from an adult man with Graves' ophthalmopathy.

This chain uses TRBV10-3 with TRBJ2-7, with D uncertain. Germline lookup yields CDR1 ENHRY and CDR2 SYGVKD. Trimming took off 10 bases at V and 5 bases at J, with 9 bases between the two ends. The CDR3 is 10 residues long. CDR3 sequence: CASSVDEQYF. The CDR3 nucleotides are TGTGCCAGCAGCGTGGACGAGCAGTACTTC.

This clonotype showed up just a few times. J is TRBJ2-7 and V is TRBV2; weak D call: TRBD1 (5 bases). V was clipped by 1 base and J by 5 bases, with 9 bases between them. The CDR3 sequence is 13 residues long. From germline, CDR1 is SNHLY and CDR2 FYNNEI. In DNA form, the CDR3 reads TGTGCCAGCAGTGAAGGACAGCAGCACGAGCAGTACTTC. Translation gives CASSEGQQHEQYF.

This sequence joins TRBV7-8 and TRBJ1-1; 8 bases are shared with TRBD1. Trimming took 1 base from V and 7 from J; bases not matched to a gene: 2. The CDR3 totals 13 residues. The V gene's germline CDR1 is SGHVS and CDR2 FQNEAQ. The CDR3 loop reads CASSLDRGVEAFF. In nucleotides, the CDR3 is TGTGCCAGCAGCTTAGACAGGGGGGTTGAAGCTTTCTTT.

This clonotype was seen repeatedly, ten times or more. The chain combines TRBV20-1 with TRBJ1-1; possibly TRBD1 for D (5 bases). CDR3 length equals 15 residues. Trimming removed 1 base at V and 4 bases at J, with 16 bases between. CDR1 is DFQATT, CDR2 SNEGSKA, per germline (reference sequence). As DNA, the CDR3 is TGCAGTGCTAGAGGATCTCGGGGACCAATCACTGAAGCTTTCTTT. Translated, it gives CSARGSRGPITEAFF.

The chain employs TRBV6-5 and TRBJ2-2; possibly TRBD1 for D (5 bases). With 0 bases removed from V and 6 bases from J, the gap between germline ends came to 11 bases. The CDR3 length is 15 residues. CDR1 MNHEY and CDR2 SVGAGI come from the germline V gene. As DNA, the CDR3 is TGTGCCAGCAGTTACTCGAGACAGCCCCCCGGGGAGCTGTTTTTT. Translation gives CASSYSRQPPGELFF.

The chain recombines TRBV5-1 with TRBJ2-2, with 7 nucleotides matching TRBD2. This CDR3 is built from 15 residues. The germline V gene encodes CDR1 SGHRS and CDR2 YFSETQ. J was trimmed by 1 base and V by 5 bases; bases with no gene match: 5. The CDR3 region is CASRNLAGNTGELFF. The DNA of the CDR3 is TGCGCCAGCAGAAATTTAGCGGGGAACACCGGGGAGCTGTTTTTT. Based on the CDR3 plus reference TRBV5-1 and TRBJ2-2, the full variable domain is KAGVTQTPRYLIKTRGQQVTLSCSPISGHRSVSWYQQTPGQGLQFLFEYFSETQRNKGNFPGRFSGRQFSNSRSEMNVSTLELGDSALYLCASRNLAGNTGELFFGEGSRLTVL.

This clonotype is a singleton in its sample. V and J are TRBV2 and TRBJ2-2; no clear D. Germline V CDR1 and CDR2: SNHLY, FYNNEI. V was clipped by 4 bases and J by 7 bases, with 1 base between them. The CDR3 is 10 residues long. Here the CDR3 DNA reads TGTGCCAGCAGTGGCGGGGAGCTGTTTTTT. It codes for CASSGGELFF.

In DNA, the CDR3 is TGTGCCAGTAGTATCGAAGCGGGAGGGCCTGCCTACGAGCAGTACTTC. It is translated as CASSIEAGGPAYEQYF. The J gene is TRBJ2-7, the V gene TRBV19, with TRBD2 matching 10 bases. The CDR3 contains 16 residues. CDR1 LNHDA and CDR2 SQIVND come from the germline V gene (reference sequence). The V gene end was trimmed by 3 bases and the J gene end by 2 bases; junction bases not matched to a gene: 7.

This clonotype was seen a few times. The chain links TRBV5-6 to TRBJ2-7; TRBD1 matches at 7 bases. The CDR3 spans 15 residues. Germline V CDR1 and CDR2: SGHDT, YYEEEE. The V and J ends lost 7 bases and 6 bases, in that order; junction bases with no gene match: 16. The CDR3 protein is CASARSTGRGSEQYF. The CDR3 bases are TGTGCCAGCGCGAGATCGACAGGGAGAGGAAGCGAGCAGTACTTC. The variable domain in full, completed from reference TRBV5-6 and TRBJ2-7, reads DAGVTQSPTHLIKTRGQQVTLRCSPKSGHDTVSWYQQALGQGPQFIFQYYEEEERQRGNFPDRFSGHQFPNYSSELNVNALLLGDSALYLCASARSTGRGSEQYFGPGTRLTVT.

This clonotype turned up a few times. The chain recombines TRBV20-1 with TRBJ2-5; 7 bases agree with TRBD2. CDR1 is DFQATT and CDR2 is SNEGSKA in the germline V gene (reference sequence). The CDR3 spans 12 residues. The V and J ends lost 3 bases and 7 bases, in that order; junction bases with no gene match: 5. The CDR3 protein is CSASPSGGTQYF. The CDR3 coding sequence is TGCAGTGCTAGCCCTAGCGGTGGGACCCAGTACTTC.

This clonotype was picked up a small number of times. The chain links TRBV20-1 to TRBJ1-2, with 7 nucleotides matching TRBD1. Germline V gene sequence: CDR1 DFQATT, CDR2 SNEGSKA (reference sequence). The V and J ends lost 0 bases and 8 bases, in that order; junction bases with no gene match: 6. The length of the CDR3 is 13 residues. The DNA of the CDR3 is TGCAGTGCTAGAGATGGCAGGGGGGGCGGCTACACCTTC. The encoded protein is CSARDGRGGGYTF.

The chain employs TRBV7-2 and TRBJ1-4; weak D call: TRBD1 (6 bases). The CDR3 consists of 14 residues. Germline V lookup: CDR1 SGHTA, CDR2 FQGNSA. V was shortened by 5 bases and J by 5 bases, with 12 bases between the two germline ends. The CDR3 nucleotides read TGTGCCAGCAGCCAGGGGCAGGGCAATGAAAAACTGTTTTTT. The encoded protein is CASSQGQGNEKLFF.

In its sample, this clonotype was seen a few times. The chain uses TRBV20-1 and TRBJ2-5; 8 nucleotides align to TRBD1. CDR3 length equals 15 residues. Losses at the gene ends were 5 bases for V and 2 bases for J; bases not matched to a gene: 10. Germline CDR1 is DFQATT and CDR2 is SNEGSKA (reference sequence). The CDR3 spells CSADLPGGWQETQYF. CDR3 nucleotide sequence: TGCAGTGCTGACCTTCCAGGGGGCTGGCAAGAGACCCAGTACTTC.

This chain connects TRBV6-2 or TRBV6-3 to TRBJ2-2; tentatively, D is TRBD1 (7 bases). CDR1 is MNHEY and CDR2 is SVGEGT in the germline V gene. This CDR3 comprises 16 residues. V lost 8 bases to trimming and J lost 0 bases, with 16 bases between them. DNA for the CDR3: TGTGCCAGCCGGGGACTGCAGGGGGCGAACACCGGGGAGCTGTTTTTT. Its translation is CASRGLQGANTGELFF.

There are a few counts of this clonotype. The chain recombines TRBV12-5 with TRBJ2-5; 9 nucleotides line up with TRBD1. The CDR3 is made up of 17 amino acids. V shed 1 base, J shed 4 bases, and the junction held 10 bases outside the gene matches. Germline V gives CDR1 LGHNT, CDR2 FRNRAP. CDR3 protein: CASGLGPGTGSGETQYF. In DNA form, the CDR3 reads TGTGCTAGTGGTTTGGGCCCGGGGACAGGGTCGGGAGAGACCCAGTACTTC.

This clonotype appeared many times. Here the CDR3 DNA reads TGTGCCACCAGCAGAGATCGCAGGGGGGGTCAGCCCCAGCATTTT. Its protein product is CATSRDRRGGQPQHF. The V and J genes are TRBV15 and TRBJ1-5, with 7 bases that match TRBD1. V lost 0 bases to trimming and J lost 6 bases; unmatched junction nucleotides: 5. Germline V lookup: CDR1 LNHNV, CDR2 YYDKDF (reference sequence). The CDR3 extends over 15 amino acids.

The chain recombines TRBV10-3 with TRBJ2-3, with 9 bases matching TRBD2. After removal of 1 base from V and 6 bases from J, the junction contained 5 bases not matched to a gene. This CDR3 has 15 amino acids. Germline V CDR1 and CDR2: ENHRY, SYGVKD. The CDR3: CAISEFIAGVDTQYF. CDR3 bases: TGTGCCATCAGTGAGTTCATAGCGGGAGTGGATACGCAGTATTTT.

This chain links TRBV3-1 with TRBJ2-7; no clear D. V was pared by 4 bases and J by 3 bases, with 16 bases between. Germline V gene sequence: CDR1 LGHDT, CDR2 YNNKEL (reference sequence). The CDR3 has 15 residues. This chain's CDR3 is CASSPKGSAFYEQYF. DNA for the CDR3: TGTGCCAGCAGCCCCAAAGGGTCAGCCTTCTACGAGCAGTACTTC.

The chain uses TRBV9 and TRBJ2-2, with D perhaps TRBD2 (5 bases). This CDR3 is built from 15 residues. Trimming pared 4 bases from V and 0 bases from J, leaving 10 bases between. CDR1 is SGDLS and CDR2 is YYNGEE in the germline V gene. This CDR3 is CASSTRLTNTGELFF. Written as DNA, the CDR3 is TGTGCCAGCAGCACCCGACTAACGAACACCGGGGAGCTGTTTTTT.

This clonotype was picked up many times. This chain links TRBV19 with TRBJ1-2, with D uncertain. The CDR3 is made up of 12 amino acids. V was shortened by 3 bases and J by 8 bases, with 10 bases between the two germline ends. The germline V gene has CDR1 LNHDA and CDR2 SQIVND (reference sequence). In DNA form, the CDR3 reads TGTGCCAGTAGTATGGCCCGCGAGGGCTACACCTTC. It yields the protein CASSMAREGYTF.

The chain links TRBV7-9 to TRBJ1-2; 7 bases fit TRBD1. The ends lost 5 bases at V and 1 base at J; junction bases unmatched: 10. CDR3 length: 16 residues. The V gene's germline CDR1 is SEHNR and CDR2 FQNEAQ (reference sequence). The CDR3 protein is CASSHLGTEINYGYTF. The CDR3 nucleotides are TGTGCCAGCAGCCACTTAGGGACAGAGATTAACTATGGCTACACCTTC.

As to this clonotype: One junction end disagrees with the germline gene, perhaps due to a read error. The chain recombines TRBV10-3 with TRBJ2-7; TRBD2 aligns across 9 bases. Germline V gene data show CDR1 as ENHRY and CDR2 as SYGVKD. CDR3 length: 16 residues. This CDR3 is CAISGDSGSWSGELYF. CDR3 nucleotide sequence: TGTGCCATCAGTGGAGATAGCGGGAGTTGGTCCGGGGAGCTGTACTTC.

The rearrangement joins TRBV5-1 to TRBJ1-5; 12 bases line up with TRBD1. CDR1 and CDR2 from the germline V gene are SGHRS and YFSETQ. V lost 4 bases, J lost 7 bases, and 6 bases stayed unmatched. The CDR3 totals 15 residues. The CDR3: CASSPGTGGYQPQHF. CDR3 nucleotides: TGCGCCAGCAGCCCAGGGACAGGGGGCTACCAGCCCCAGCATTTT.

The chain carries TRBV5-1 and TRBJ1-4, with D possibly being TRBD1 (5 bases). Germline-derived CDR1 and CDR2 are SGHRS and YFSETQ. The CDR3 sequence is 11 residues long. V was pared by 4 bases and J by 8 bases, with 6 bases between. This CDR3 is CASSEGEKLFF. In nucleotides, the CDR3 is TGCGCCAGCAGCGAGGGGGAAAAACTGTTTTTT.

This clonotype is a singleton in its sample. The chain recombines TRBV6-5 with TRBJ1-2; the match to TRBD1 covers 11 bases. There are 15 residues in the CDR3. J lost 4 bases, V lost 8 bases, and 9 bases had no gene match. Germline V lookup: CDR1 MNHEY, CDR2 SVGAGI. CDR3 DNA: TGTGCCAGCGCGCGACCGGGACAGGGGGTCTATGGCTACACCTTC. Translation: CASARPGQGVYGYTF.

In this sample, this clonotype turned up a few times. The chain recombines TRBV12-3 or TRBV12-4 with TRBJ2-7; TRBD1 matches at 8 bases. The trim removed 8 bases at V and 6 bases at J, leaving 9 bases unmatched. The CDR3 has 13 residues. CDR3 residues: CASRQGSGGEQYF. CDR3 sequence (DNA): TGTGCCAGCCGACAGGGGTCAGGGGGCGAGCAGTACTTC.

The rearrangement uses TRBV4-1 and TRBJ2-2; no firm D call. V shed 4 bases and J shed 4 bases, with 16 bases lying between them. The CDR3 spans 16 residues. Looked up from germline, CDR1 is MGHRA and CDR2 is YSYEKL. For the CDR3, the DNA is TGCGCCAGCAGCCCCGACAACCAGATCAGCACCGGGGAGCTGTTTTTT. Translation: CASSPDNQISTGELFF.

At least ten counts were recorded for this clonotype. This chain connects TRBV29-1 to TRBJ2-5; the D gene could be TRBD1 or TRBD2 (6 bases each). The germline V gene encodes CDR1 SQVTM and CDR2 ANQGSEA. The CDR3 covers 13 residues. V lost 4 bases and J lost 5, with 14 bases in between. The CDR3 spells CSVVMGAGETQYF. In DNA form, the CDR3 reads TGCAGCGTTGTGATGGGGGCGGGGGAGACCCAGTACTTC.

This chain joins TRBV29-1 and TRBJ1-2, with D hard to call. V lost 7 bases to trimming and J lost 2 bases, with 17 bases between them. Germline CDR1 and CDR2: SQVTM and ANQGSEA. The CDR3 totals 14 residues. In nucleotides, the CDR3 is TGCAGCGATGGACCCACTGACAAGAACTATGGCTACACCTTC. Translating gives CSDGPTDKNYGYTF. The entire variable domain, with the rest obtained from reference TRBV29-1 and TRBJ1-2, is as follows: SAVISQKPSRDICQRGTSLTIQCQVDSQVTMMFWYRQQPGQSLTLIATANQGSEATYESGFVIDKFPISRPNLTFSTLTVSNMSPEDSSIYLCSDGPTDKNYGYTFGSGTRLTVV.

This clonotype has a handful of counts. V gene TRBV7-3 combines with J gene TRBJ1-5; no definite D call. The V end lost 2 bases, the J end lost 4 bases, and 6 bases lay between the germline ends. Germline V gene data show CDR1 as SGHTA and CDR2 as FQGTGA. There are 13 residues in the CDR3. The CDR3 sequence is CASSLEHNQPQHF. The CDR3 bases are TGTGCCAGCAGCTTAGAGCATAATCAGCCCCAGCATTTT.